These 14 T cell receptor beta chains originate from one sample sequenced in a study of neurological immune-mediated disorders. Via MiXCR, TCRdb re-called the 5' RACE reads, giving one row per CDR3 protein. This table has more than 70,000 distinct CDR3 sequences, approximately 10% appearing once. Sequencing was done on a sample of PBMCs. These receptors were collected from a middle-aged man in good health.

This clonotype occurred many times. CDR3 region: CASSSGLPYGYTF. In DNA, the CDR3 is TGTGCCAGCAGTTCCGGACTGCCCTATGGCTACACCTTC. The chain links TRBV27 to TRBJ1-2; no reliable D call. Germline V CDR1 and CDR2: MNHEY, SMNVEV (reference sequence). CDR3 length equals 13 residues. V lost 4 bases to trimming and J lost 4 bases, with 10 bases between them.

This clonotype showed up just a few times. V and J are TRBV7-9 and TRBJ2-3; D may be TRBD1 (6 bases). V lost 5 bases, J lost 4 bases, and 16 bases lay in between. The germline gives CDR1 SEHNR, CDR2 FQNEAQ (reference sequence). The CDR3 spans 15 residues. The CDR3 bases are TGTGCCAGCAGCGTCGGGGACATTATCTCAGATACGCAGTATTTT. Amino acids: CASSVGDIISDTQYF. The full variable domain, with the rest looked up from reference TRBV7-9 and TRBJ2-3, is DTGVSQNPRHKITKRGQNVTFRCDPISEHNRLYWYRQTLGQGPEFLTYFQNEAQLEKSRLLSDRFSAERPKGSFSTLEIQRTEQGDSAMYLCASSVGDIISDTQYFGPGTRLTVL.

Ten or more counts support this clonotype. V gene TRBV6-6 combines with J gene TRBJ2-1; no clear D gene. V shed 6 bases and J shed 3 bases, with 18 bases lying between them. Germline-derived CDR1 and CDR2 are MNHNY and SVGAGI (reference sequence). The CDR3 sequence is 16 residues long. The CDR3 sequence is CASRILTRNNYNEQFF. DNA for the CDR3: TGTGCCAGCAGGATTCTCACGCGGAACAACTACAATGAGCAGTTCTTC.

This clonotype was seen repeatedly, ten times or more. The chain has TRBV2 and TRBJ1-2; 9 nucleotides align to TRBD1. The germline gives CDR1 SNHLY, CDR2 FYNNEI. The J segment lost 6 bases and the V segment lost 8 bases, leaving 7 bases of the junction unmatched. The CDR3 totals 13 residues. CDR3 sequence: CASGGDREDGYTF. The CDR3, as DNA: TGTGCCAGCGGAGGGGACAGGGAAGATGGCTACACCTTC.

This clonotype was picked up many times. The chain employs TRBV5-1 and TRBJ2-3; D is possibly TRBD2 (5 bases). Germline values: CDR1 SGHRS, CDR2 YFSETQ. This CDR3 spans 15 amino acids. Trimming removed 4 bases at V and 0 bases at J, with 12 bases between. The CDR3 is CASSHLPGSTDTQYF. The CDR3 DNA follows: TGCGCCAGCAGCCACCTACCGGGAAGCACAGATACGCAGTATTTT.

In its sample, this clonotype was seen many times. The chain carries TRBV10-2 and TRBJ2-1; TRBD2 matches at 11 bases. The CDR3 has 14 residues. V was pared by 7 bases and J by 5 bases, with 4 bases of the junction left unmatched. CDR1 is WSHSY, CDR2 SAAADI, per germline. The CDR3 DNA sequence: TGCGCCAGCATGTTAGCGGGGGGGAACAATGAGCAGTTCTTC. It encodes CASMLAGGNNEQFF.

This clonotype was seen at least ten times. The chain recombines TRBV7-9 with TRBJ2-5, with unresolved D. CDR3 length: 13 residues. Germline lookup yields CDR1 SEHNR and CDR2 FQNEAQ (reference sequence). With 5 bases removed from V and 5 bases from J, the gap between germline ends came to 12 bases. The DNA of the CDR3 is TGTGCCAGCAGCGCGGACCCCCGGGAGACCCAGTACTTC. Protein product: CASSADPRETQYF.

The rearrangement joins TRBV19 to TRBJ1-2; D possibly corresponds to TRBD1 (6 bases). Trimming stripped 5 bases from V and 3 bases from J, with 19 bases between. Germline CDR1 is LNHDA and CDR2 is SQIVND (reference sequence). CDR3 length equals 16 residues. The CDR3 is CASSAETGNRDYGYTF. Written as DNA, the CDR3 is TGTGCCAGTAGTGCCGAAACAGGGAATCGGGACTATGGCTACACCTTC.

This clonotype appeared many times. This chain joins TRBV9 and TRBJ1-4, with 10 bases fitting TRBD1. The CDR3 runs 15 residues. Germline V CDR1 and CDR2: SGDLS, YYNGEE. The junction had 4 bases not matched to a gene; V was cut back by 3 bases and J by 5 bases. The CDR3 is CASSAPGQGNEKLFF. The DNA for the CDR3 is TGTGCCAGCAGCGCTCCGGGACAGGGGAATGAAAAACTGTTTTTT. Full variable domain (outside the CDR3, taken from reference TRBV9 and TRBJ1-4): DSGVTQTPKHLITATGQRVTLRCSPRSGDLSVYWYQQSLDQGLQFLIQYYNGEERAKGNILERFSAQQFPDLHSELNLSSLELGDSALYFCASSAPGQGNEKLFFGSGTQLSVL.

Ten or more counts support this clonotype. The chain has TRBV29-1 and TRBJ1-2, with 9 bases aligning to TRBD1. This CDR3 is built from 12 residues. Germline-derived CDR1 and CDR2 are SQVTM and ANQGSEA. Trimming cost V 3 bases and J 8 bases; bases outside gene matches: 4. In nucleotides, the CDR3 is TGCAGCGTTGACCGGGACAGGGTAGGCTACACCTTC. This codes for CSVDRDRVGYTF.

This chain links TRBV9 with TRBJ2-3, with D perhaps TRBD1 (6 bases). CDR3 size: 12 residues. Per the germline V gene, CDR1 is SGDLS and CDR2 is YYNGEE. Trimming pared 4 bases from V and 10 bases from J, leaving 13 bases between. This CDR3 is CASSTGPFPQYF. CDR3 DNA sequence: TGTGCCAGCAGCACAGGGCCATTCCCGCAGTATTTT.

This clonotype appeared many times. V usage is TRBV5-1 and J usage is TRBJ2-3, with D hard to call. The CDR3 contains 15 residues. Between the trimmed V and J ends, which lost 4 bases and 0 bases, there was a span of 12 bases. CDR1 is SGHRS, CDR2 YFSETQ, per germline. The CDR3 spells CASSQYSPSTDTQYF. DNA for the CDR3: TGCGCCAGCAGCCAATATTCACCTAGCACAGATACGCAGTATTTT.

This clonotype occurred many times. The chain has TRBV6-5 and TRBJ2-7, with 11 bases fitting TRBD1. Trimming at V came to 6 bases and at J to 5 bases, leaving 12 bases not matched to a gene. CDR1 is MNHEY, CDR2 SVGAGI, per germline. The CDR3 has 16 amino acids. The CDR3, as DNA: TGTGCCAGCAGATCACTTTCCGGGACAGGGGGGAACGAGCAGTACTTC. Protein sequence: CASRSLSGTGGNEQYF.

The table lists this clonotype with many counts. J is TRBJ2-1 and V is TRBV7-2, with 9 bases identical to TRBD2. This CDR3 has 15 amino acids. V was clipped by 2 bases and J by 4 bases; unmatched bases: 3. Germline loops: CDR1 SGHTA, CDR2 FQGNSA. The chain's CDR3 is CASSLSSGEYNEQFF. The CDR3 DNA follows: TGTGCCAGCAGCTTATCTAGCGGGGAGTACAATGAGCAGTTCTTC.